The sequence of this T cell receptor (beta chain) was determined in a study of cytomegalovirus exposure and HLA in healthy donors. Germline CDR1 and CDR2: LNHDA and SQIVND (reference sequence). The CDR3 runs 16 residues. PCR employed 60 Vbeta and 13 Jbeta primers. Sequencing was performed with immunoSEQ multiplex PCR; in TCRdb, only in-frame clones are kept and a portion is missing. The sample contains under 200,000 clones, approximately 80% of which appear only once. General study points: In an earlier analysis, productive rearrangement rates for most beta V segments clustered near 87% or 30%.

Worth noting for this clone: Its target is not known. The junction and the germline gene differ at one end; a read error may be behind it.

This chain connects TRBV19 to TRBJ2-6; D perhaps matches TRBD1 (5 bases). The sample was PBMCs. The sequence was obtained from a female donor in good health and CMV-seronegative. The CDR3, as DNA: TGTGCCAGTAGTGGCAGTGCAACACTTGGGGCCAACGGCCTGACTTTC. It encodes CASSGSATLGANGLTF. The complete variable domain, with remaining parts taken from reference TRBV19 and TRBJ2-6, reads DGGITQSPKYLFRKEGQNVTLSCEQNLNHDAMYWYRQDPGQGLRLIYYSQIVNDFQKGDIAEGYSVSREKKESFPLTVTSAQKNPTAFYLCASSGSATLGANGLTFGAGSRLTVL.